The 3 T cell receptor beta chains in this list originate from one sample, sequenced in a study of cytomegalovirus exposure and HLA in healthy donors. 13 Jbeta primers and 60 Vbeta primers were used for the PCR. The repertoire was sequenced with immunoSEQ multiplex PCR; TCRdb's copy has only in-frame clones and lacks some. The sample has over 120,000 clones, 65% to 85% seen once. The sequenced sample was PBMCs. Every receptor here comes from a man aged 45-60 years in good health and CMV-seronegative.

V gene TRBV19 combines with J gene TRBJ2-6; D gene ambiguous. V lost 9 bases and J lost 0, with 6 bases in between. This CDR3 is 13 amino acids long. Germline-derived CDR1 and CDR2 are LNHDA and SQIVND (reference sequence). CDR3: CASQYSGANVLTF. The CDR3 nucleotides are TGTGCCAGCCAGTACTCTGGGGCCAACGTCCTGACTTTC.

The rearrangement links TRBV7-8 to TRBJ2-6, with 8 bases matching TRBD1. The V gene's germline CDR1 is SGHVS and CDR2 FQNEAQ. V lost 3 bases, J lost 1 base, and 5 bases stayed unmatched. There are 17 residues in the CDR3. The CDR3 DNA reads TGTGCCAGCAGCTTTCAGACAGGGGAATCTGGGGCCAACGTCCTGACTTTC. Its translation is CASSFQTGESGANVLTF.

This chain uses TRBV11-2 with TRBJ1-1; 9 bases are shared with TRBD1. Germline CDR1 is SGHAT and CDR2 is FQNNGV. This CDR3 has 15 amino acids. V lost 3 bases, J lost 5 bases, and 7 bases stayed unmatched. The CDR3 coding sequence is TGTGCCAGCAGCTTCCTGACAGGGGGAGGGACTGAAGCTTTCTTT. Translating it yields CASSFLTGGGTEAFF.